This T cell receptor (beta chain) appears in the sequencing data of a study of OX40 agonist ivuxolimab in advanced cancers. Study details: The dose-escalation group included hepatocellular carcinoma, melanoma, renal cell carcinoma and head and neck cancer. General study points: Undetermined was the antigen specificity of the expanded peripheral T cells.

The repertoire was sequenced with immunoSEQ multiplex PCR; TCRdb's copy has only in-frame clones and lacks some. The data hold about 110,000 clones, with 75% to 95% observed a single time. This CDR3 spans 11 amino acids. V lost 6 bases and J lost 6, with 5 bases in between. Germline V lookup: CDR1 MNHEY, CDR2 SVGAGI. Turning to this clone: The antigen is unknown.

Baseline was the first blood sampling point, followed by cycle 4 day 1 and cycle 7 day 1. The sequence was obtained from an adult with an advanced solid tumor such as melanoma, head and neck, liver or kidney cancer. Material: CD4+ or CD8+ T cells sorted from blood, obtained in a trial of the OX40 agonist ivuxolimab. The chain joins TRBV6-5 to TRBJ1-4; D not resolved. In DNA form, the CDR3 reads TGTGCCAGCAGGGACCATGAAAAACTGTTTTTT. Translation: CASRDHEKLFF.